These 3 T cell receptor beta chains were all obtained from the same sample, sequenced in a study of cytomegalovirus exposure and HLA in healthy donors. A multiplex PCR was run with 60 Vbeta primers and 13 Jbeta primers. The repertoire was sequenced with immunoSEQ multiplex PCR; TCRdb's copy has only in-frame clones and lacks some. Here the sample spans fewer than 250,000 clones, over 60% being singletons. Specimen: PBMCs. These receptors came from a man aged 30 to 45 in good health and CMV-seropositive.

The chain employs TRBV2 and TRBJ1-6; 8 bases are shared with TRBD1. Germline V lookup: CDR1 SNHLY, CDR2 FYNNEI. CDR3 size: 14 residues. V was clipped by 7 bases and J by 11 bases; unmatched bases: 10. The CDR3 DNA is TGTGCCAGCACCTTAAGGGCAGGGGGCACACCCCTCCACTTT. It codes for CASTLRAGGTPLHF.

The chain employs TRBV6-4 and TRBJ2-2; TRBD1 is a possible D gene (7 bases). The CDR3 length is 14 residues. The germline CDR1 and CDR2 sequences are MRHNA and SNTAGT. With 6 bases removed from V and 2 bases from J, the gap between germline ends came to 10 bases. DNA for the CDR3: TGTGCCAGCAGCCAGGGGGGTAACACCGGGGAGCTGTTTTTT. It yields the protein CASSQGGNTGELFF.

In its sample, this clone was seen a few times. This chain links TRBV18 with TRBJ2-3; a possible D gene is TRBD2 (6 bases). With 6 bases removed from V and 0 bases from J, the gap between germline ends came to 10 bases. The CDR3 has 14 residues. Germline CDR1 reads KGHSH; CDR2 reads LQKENI. CDR3 DNA sequence: TGTGCCAGCTCGCGGGACGGTAGCACAGATACGCAGTATTTT. Protein: CASSRDGSTDTQYF.